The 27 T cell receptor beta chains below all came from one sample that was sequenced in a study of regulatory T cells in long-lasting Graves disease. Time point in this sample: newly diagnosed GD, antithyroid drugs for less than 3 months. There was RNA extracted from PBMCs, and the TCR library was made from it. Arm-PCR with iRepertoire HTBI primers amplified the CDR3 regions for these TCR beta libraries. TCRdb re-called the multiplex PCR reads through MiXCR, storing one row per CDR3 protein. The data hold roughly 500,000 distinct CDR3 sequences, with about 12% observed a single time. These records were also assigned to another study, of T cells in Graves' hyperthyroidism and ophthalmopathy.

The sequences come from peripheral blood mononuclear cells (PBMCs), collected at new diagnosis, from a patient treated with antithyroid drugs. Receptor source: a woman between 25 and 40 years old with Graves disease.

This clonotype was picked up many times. CDR3 bases: TGTGCCGGGCTAGGTGGGAATAGCTCCTACGAGCAGTACTTC. This encodes CAGLGGNSSYEQYF. The J gene is TRBJ2-7, the V gene TRBV12-3 or TRBV12-4; the D is unclear. CDR3 length: 14 residues. Deletions cut 11 bases from V and 0 bases from J, with 17 bases between.

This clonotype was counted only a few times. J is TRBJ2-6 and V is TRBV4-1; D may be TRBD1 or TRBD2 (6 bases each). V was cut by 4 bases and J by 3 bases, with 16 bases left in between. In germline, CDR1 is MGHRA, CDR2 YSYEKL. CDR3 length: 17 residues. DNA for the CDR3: TGCGCCAGCAGCCGTCCACCCGGGGGCGGTGGGGCCAACGTCCTGACTTTC. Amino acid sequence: CASSRPPGGGGANVLTF.

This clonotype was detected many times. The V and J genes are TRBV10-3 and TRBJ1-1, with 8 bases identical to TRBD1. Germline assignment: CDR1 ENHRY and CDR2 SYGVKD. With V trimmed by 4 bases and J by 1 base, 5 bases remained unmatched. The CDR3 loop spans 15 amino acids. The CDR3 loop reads CAISGVDRGNTEAFF. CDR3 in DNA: TGTGCCATCAGTGGGGTAGACAGGGGGAACACTGAAGCTTTCTTT.

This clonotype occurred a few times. The DNA of the CDR3 is TGTGCCAGCAGCTTAACACAGGGGAATTCACCCCTCCACTTT. This codes for CASSLTQGNSPLHF. The chain joins TRBV7-2 to TRBJ1-6; 7 bases fit TRBD1. The CDR3 length is 14 residues. V trimming: 2 bases; J trimming: 7 bases; junction bases outside the gene matches: 2. In germline, CDR1 is SGHTA, CDR2 FQGNSA.

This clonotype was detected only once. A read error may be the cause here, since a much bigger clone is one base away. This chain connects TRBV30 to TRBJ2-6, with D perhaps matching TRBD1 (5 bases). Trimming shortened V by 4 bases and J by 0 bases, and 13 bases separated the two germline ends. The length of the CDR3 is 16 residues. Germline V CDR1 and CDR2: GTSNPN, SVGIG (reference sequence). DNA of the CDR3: TGTGCCTGGACCCTGACAGCACCCTCTGGGGCCAACGTCCTGACTTTC. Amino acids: CAWTLTAPSGANVLTF.

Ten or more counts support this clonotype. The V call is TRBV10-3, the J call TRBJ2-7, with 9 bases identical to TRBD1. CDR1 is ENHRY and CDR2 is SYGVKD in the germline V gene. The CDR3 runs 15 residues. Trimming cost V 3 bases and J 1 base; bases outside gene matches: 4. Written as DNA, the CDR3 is TGTGCCATCAGTGAAGGGGGGACAGGGTCCTACGAGCAGTACTTC. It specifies CAISEGGTGSYEQYF.

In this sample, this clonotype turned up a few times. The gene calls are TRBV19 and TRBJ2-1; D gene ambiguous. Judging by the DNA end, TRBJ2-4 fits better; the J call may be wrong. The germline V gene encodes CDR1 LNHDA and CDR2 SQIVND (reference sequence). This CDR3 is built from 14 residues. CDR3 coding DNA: TGTGCCAGTAAATCATCCCCAAGGAAAAACATTCAGTACTTC. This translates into CASKSSPRKNIQYF.

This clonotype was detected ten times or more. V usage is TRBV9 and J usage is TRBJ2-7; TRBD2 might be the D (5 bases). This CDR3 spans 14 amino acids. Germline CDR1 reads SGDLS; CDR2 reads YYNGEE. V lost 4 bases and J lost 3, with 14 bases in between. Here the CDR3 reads CASSPSGSHYEQYF. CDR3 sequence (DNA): TGTGCCAGCAGCCCTTCGGGGAGTCACTACGAGCAGTACTTC.

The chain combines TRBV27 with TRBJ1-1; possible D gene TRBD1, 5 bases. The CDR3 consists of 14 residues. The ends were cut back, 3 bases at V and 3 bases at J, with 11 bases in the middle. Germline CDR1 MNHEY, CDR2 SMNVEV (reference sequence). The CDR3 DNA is TGTGCCAGCAGTTTCGGGGCAATTCACACTGAAGCTTTCTTT. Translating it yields CASSFGAIHTEAFF.

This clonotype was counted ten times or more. Here the CDR3 reads CASSLGLAGLTGELFF. The CDR3 coding sequence is TGTGCCAGCAGCTTGGGACTAGCGGGCTTAACCGGGGAGCTGTTTTTT. The rearrangement links TRBV5-6 to TRBJ2-2, with 10 nucleotides matching TRBD2. Germline assignment: CDR1 SGHDT and CDR2 YYEEEE. Unmatched junction bases numbered 4, after V lost 0 bases and J lost 5 bases. This CDR3 has 16 residues.

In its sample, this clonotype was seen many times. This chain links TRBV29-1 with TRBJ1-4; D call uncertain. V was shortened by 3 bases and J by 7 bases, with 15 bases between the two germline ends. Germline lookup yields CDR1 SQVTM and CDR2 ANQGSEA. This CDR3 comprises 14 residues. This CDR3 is CSVEGVPRGEKLFF. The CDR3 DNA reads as TGCAGCGTTGAGGGCGTTCCTCGCGGTGAAAAACTGTTTTTT.

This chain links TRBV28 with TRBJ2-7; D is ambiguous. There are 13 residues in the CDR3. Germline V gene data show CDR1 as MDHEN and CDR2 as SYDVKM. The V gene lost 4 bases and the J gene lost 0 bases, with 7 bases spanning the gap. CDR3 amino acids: CASSWTDSYEQYF. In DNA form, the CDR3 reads TGTGCCAGCAGTTGGACGGACTCCTACGAGCAGTACTTC.

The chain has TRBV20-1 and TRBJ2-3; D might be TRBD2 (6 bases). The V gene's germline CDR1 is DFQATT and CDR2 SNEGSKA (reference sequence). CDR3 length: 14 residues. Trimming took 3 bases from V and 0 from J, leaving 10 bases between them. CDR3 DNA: TGCAGTGCTAGGTGGCTAGCGAGCACAGATACGCAGTATTTT. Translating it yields CSARWLASTDTQYF.

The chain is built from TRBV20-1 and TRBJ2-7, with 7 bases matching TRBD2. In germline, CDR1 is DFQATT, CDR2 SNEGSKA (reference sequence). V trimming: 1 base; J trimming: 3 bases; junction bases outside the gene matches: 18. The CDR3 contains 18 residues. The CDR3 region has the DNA TGCAGTGCTAGAGTGGAGTTTCCTAGAAGCGGGGAAAGCTACGAGCAGTACTTC. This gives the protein CSARVEFPRSGESYEQYF.

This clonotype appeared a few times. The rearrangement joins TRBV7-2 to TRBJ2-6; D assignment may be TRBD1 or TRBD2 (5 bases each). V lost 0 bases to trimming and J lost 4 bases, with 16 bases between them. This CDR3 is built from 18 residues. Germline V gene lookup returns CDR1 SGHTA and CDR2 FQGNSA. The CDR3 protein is CASSLALLQGGGANVLTF. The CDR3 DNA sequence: TGTGCCAGCAGCTTAGCGTTATTGCAGGGCGGGGGGGCCAACGTCCTGACTTTC.

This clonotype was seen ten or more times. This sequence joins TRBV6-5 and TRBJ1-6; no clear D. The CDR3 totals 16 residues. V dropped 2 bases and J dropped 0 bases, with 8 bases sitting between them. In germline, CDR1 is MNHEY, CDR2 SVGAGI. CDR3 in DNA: TGTGCCAGCAGTTACGGGCCAAGCTCCTATAATTCACCCCTCCACTTT. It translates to CASSYGPSSYNSPLHF.

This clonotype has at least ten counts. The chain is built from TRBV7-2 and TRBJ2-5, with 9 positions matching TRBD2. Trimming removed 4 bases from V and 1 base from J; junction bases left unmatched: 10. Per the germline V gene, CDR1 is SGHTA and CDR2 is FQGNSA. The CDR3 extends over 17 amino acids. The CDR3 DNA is TGTGCCAGCAGCTGGGGGAGGGCTAGCGGGACCCAAGAGACCCAGTACTTC. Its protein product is CASSWGRASGTQETQYF.

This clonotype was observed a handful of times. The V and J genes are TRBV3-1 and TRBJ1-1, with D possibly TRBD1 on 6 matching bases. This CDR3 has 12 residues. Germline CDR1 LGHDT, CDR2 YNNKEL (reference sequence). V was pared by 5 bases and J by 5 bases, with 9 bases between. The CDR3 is CASSYTGTEAFF. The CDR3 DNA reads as TGTGCCAGCAGCTACACAGGGACTGAAGCTTTCTTT.

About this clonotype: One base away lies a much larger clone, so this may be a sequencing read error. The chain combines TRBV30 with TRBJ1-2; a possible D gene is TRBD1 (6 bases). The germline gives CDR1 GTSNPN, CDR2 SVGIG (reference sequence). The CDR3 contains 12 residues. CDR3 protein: CAWQQGSYGYSF. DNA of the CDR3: TGTGCCTGGCAGCAGGGGAGTTATGGCTACAGCTTC. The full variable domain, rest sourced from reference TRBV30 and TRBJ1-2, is SQTIHQWPATLVQPVGSPLSLECTVEGTSNPNLYWYRQAAGRGLQLLFYSVGIGQISSEVPQNLSASRPQDRQFILSSKKLLLSDSGFYLCAWQQGSYGYSFGSGTRLTVV.

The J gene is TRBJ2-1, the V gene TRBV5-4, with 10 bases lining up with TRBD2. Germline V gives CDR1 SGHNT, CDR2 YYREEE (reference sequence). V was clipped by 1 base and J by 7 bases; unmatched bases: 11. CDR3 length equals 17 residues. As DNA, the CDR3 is TGTGCCAGCAGCTTGTACCACACTAGCGGGATTGGGAATGAGCAGTTCTTC. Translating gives CASSLYHTSGIGNEQFF.

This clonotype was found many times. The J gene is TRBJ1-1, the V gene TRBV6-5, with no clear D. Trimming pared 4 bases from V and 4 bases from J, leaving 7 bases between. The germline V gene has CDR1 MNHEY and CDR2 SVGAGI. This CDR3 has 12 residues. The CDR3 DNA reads TGTGCCAGCAGTTCGTCGAGCACTGAAGCTTTCTTT. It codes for CASSSSSTEAFF.

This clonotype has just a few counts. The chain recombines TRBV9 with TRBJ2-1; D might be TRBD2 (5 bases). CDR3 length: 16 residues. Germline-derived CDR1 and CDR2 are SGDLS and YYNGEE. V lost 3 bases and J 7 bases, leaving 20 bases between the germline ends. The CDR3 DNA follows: TGTGCCAGCAGCGCAGACGTGACACGGGGTGGGAATGAGCAGTTCTTC. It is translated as CASSADVTRGGNEQFF.

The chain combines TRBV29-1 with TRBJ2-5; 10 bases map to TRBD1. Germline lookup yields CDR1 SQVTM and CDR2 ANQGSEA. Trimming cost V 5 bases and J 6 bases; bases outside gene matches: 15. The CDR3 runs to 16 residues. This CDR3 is CSVLFPGQGFGQTQYF. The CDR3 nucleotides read TGCAGCGTTCTTTTCCCGGGACAGGGGTTCGGGCAGACCCAGTACTTC.

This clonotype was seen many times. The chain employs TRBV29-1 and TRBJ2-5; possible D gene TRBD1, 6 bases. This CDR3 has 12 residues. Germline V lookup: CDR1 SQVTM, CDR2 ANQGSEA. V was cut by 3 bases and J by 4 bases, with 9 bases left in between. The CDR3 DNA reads TGCAGCGTTGAGGGGGCCGGAGAGACCCAGTACTTC. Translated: CSVEGAGETQYF.

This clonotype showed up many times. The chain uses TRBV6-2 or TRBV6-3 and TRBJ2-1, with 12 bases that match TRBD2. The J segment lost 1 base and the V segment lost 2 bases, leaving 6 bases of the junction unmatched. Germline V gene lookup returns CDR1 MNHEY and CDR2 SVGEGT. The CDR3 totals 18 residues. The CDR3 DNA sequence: TGTGCCAGCAGTTACCCCACGACTAGCGGGGGTTCCTACAATGAGCAGTTCTTC. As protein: CASSYPTTSGGSYNEQFF.

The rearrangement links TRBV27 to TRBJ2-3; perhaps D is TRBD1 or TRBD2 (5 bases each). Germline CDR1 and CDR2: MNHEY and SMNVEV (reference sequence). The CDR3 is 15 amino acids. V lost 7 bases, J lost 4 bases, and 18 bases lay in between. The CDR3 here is CASKLGAGQADTQYF. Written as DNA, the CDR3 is TGTGCCAGCAAACTAGGGGCAGGCCAGGCAGATACGCAGTATTTT.

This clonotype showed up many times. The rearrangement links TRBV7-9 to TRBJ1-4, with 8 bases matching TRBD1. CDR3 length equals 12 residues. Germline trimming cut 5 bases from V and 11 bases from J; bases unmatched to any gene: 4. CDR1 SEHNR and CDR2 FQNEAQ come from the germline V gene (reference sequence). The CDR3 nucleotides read TGTGCCAGCAGCCCGACAGGGGTCAAACTGTTTTTT. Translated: CASSPTGVKLFF.